The 5 T cell receptor beta chains reported below all come from one sample, sequenced in a study of T-cell reconstitution after alpha-beta-depleted transplantation in children. Unique molecular identifiers tagged the TCRbeta library. Using its own MiXCR run on the PCR reads, TCRdb lists one record per CDR3 protein. The sample consists of about 130,000 distinct CDR3 sequences, about 9.5% of them appearing once. The sample in question was PBMCs, mostly from graft donor cells, obtained 180 days after TCRalphabeta/CD19-depleted stem cell transplant. These receptors originate from a girl in the first two years of life who had a stem cell transplant for combined immunodeficiency, so the T cells may come from the graft donor.

A remark on this clonotype: A much larger clone lies one base from this, so it may be a read error. This chain connects TRBV10-2 to TRBJ2-5; D is unresolved. Germline V CDR1 and CDR2: WSHSY, SAAADI. The CDR3 spans 10 residues. CDR3 amino acids: CAGREETQYF. CDR3 bases: TGCGCCGGCAGAGAAGAGACCCAGTACTTC.

V gene TRBV5-1 combines with J gene TRBJ2-5; weak D call: TRBD2 (7 bases). V was cut by 0 bases and J by 2 bases, with 14 bases left in between. Germline V gene data show CDR1 as SGHRS and CDR2 as YFSETQ. The CDR3 is made up of 16 amino acids. CDR3 sequence reads: CASSLGRGLKQETQYF. The CDR3 bases are TGCGCCAGCAGCTTGGGGCGGGGGCTAAAACAAGAGACCCAGTACTTC.

The chain couples TRBV4-3 to TRBJ2-1; D gene ambiguous. Looked up from germline, CDR1 is LGHNA and CDR2 is YSLEER. The CDR3 extends over 15 amino acids. V was clipped by 1 base and J by 4 bases, with 11 bases between them. The chain's CDR3 is CASSQGIGPYNEQFF. The CDR3 DNA sequence: TGCGCCAGCAGCCAAGGGATAGGGCCTTACAATGAGCAGTTCTTC.

Regarding this clonotype: Given a much more abundant clone one base away, this may be a read error. CDR3 region: CSVDPGAVGELFF. CDR3 nucleotide sequence: TGCAGCGTTGATCCGGGAGCGGTCGGGGAGCTGTTTTTT. This chain links TRBV29-1 with TRBJ2-2; D might be TRBD2 (6 bases). The CDR3 contains 13 residues. Trimming took off 3 bases at V and 7 bases at J, with 12 bases between the two ends. CDR1 SQVTM and CDR2 ANQGSEA come from the germline V gene.

This clonotype was counted ten times or more. The V call is TRBV28, the J call TRBJ2-3; tentatively, D is TRBD2 (6 bases). V was trimmed by 8 bases and J by 0 bases, leaving 21 bases between them. CDR1 is MDHEN and CDR2 is SYDVKM in the germline V gene. The CDR3 covers 17 residues. The CDR3 loop reads CASALPGTPTSTDTQYF. CDR3 in DNA: TGTGCCAGCGCCCTCCCGGGGACTCCCACTAGCACAGATACGCAGTATTTT.